This T cell receptor beta chain was identified during a study of OX40 agonist ivuxolimab in advanced cancers. Study-wide context: Ivuxolimab was a fully human IgG2 agonistic monoclonal antibody targeting the costimulatory receptor OX40 (CD134). Partial responses occurred in three dose-escalation patients, of whom one had hepatocellular carcinoma and two had cutaneous melanoma. The paper covers the monotherapy dose-escalation part of the phase I ivuxolimab trial, which included N ≈ 50 patients. Prior anti-PD-1, anti-PD-L1 or anti-CTLA-4 therapy was permitted, and checkpoint inhibitors had been received by about 44% of dose-escalation patients. In the dose-escalation cohort, approximately 83% of patients were male, and the mean age was approximately 60 years with a range of roughly 23 to 79. The point of sequencing TCRbeta in the periphery was to test whether ivuxolimab changed TCR sequence diversity and drove clonal T-cell expansion. Intravenous ivuxolimab was administered to patients every 2 weeks at six dose levels: 0.01, 0.1, 0.3, 1.5, 3 and 10 mg/kg. Among the approximately 54 dose-escalation patients, some 19 had hepatocellular carcinoma, roughly 15 melanoma, 9 renal cell carcinoma and 9 head and neck cancer. The paper as a whole reports these results and caveats: The antigen specificity of the clonally expanded peripheral T cells was not determined. At doses of 0.1 to 3.0 mg/kg, clonal expansion of both CD4+ and CD8+ blood T cells was observed from baseline to week 6. In the 0.1-3.0 mg/kg groups, partial responders had among the lowest normalized peripheral clonal expansion, particularly in CD8+ T cells. On average, CD8+ T cells showed more expanded clones than CD4+ T cells after ivuxolimab. Low levels of normalized T-cell clonal expansion were also shown by some nonresponding patients.

For this clone: The clone's antigen remains unknown. No base quality information exists; no much larger clone differs at one position.

Genomic DNA was extracted from sorted cells for sequencing of the TCRbeta CDR3 region. The immunoSEQ Assay was used for sequencing of TCRbeta CDR3 regions. TCRdb's version of the immuneACCESS table is confined to in-frame rearrangements and falls short of the full clone set. An unresolved V gene accounts for under half of the shortfall where checked; the remainder is of unknown origin. Present in this sample are 65,000 to 95,000 clones, 80% to 95% of which were seen just once. Approximately 7.7% of the sample goes to the ten largest clones. Taken from cysteine to phenylalanine, the CDR3 has 12 residues. The entry retains the CDR3 DNA only, 36 bases that are in frame from base 1. CDR1 and CDR2 are drawn from the germline V gene: SGHRS, YFSETQ. The trial excluded patients who had a history of autoimmune disease or who were on systemic immunosuppression. Peripheral blood for TCR sequencing was collected from all dose cohorts at baseline, on cycle 4 day 1, and on cycle 7 day 1. The samples were taken from a phase I, first-in-human, multicenter, open-label dose-escalation trial of ivuxolimab. Adults with locally advanced or metastatic melanoma, renal cell, hepatocellular, or head and neck squamous cell carcinoma were enrolled in the trial. CD4+ and CD8+ T cells were sorted separately from peripheral blood before TCR sequencing.

The origin of this receptor is an adult with an advanced solid tumor such as melanoma, head and neck, liver or kidney cancer. Recombination connected TRBV5-1 to TRBJ2-5; the D gene identity is not certain. The DNA end favors TRBJ2-7, so the J call may be wrong. This specimen was CD4+ or CD8+ T cells sorted from blood, taken in a trial of the OX40 agonist ivuxolimab. CDR3 region: CASSSGSYEQYF. The bases read TGCGCCAGCAGCTCCGGCTCCTACGAGCAGTACTTC.